This T cell receptor beta chain was found in a study of blood T cell repertoires in COVID-19. Generated by immunoSEQ multiplex PCR, the TCRdb table keeps only in-frame clones and is missing some. The table lists approximately 340,000 clones, around four fifths of them singletons. The CDR3 spans 16 residues. Per germline, CDR1 MDHEN and CDR2 SYDVKM. Trimming at V came to 4 bases and at J to 3 bases, leaving 6 bases not matched to a gene. Sequencing used peripheral blood. The chain links TRBV28 to TRBJ2-2; 9 nucleotides align to TRBD2. This sequence originates from a man under 40 with active or convalescent COVID-19. The CDR3 loop reads CASSSWLAGHTGELFF. DNA of the CDR3: TGTGCCAGCAGTTCCTGGCTAGCGGGGCACACCGGGGAGCTGTTTTTT. The whole variable domain, filled in from reference TRBV28 and TRBJ2-2, reads DVKVTQSSRYLVKRTGEKVFLECVQDMDHENMFWYRQDPGLGLRLIYFSYDVKMKEKGDIPEGYSVSREKKERFSLILESASTNQTSMYLCASSSWLAGHTGELFFGEGSRLTVL.